These T cell receptor beta chains were read from a single sample in a study of patients and donors after allogeneic stem cell transplantation. TCRdb used MiXCR to reprocess the RT-PCR reads, holding one entry per CDR3 protein. The sample lists approximately 150,000 distinct CDR3 sequences, about 24% occurring once. The sequenced sample was blood, either unsorted or a sorted T cell fraction (not recorded which). The origin of the receptors is a human donor who was either an allogeneic HSCT recipient or a stem cell or donor lymphocyte infusion donor (not recorded which). It is not recorded whose cells these are; they may come from a transplant donor. Each CDR3 is given with its conserved first and last residue. A D gene is named only where the DNA matches it firmly. Not every row has a clone size; where given, it reads once, few, many or a size class.

CDR3 DNA: TGTGCCAGCAGCTTAAGGAGATCCGGGACAGACAATGAGCAGTTCTTC; CDR3 protein: CASSLRRSGTDNEQFF; J gene: TRBJ2-1; V gene: TRBV7-9; D gene: TRBD1; clone size: .
CDR3 DNA: TGTGCCAGCAGCTTAGTACAGAAGAACACTGAAGCTTTCTTT; CDR3 protein: CASSLVQKNTEAFF; J gene: TRBJ1-1; V gene: TRBV11-3; D gene: .; clone size: few
CDR3 DNA: TGTGCCAGCAGTGAATCTACTGGGGCAGACCACACTGAAGCTTTCTTT; CDR3 protein: CASSESTGADHTEAFF; J gene: TRBJ1-1; V gene: TRBV25-1; D gene: .; clone size: many
CDR3 DNA: TGCGCCAGCAGTCCCGGACTAGCGGGAGGGTTGGAGACCCAGTACTTC; CDR3 protein: CASSPGLAGGLETQYF; J gene: TRBJ2-5; V gene: TRBV4-3; D gene: TRBD2; clone size: few
CDR3 DNA: TGTGCCAGCAGTTCAAGAATATCCAGCGCAGATACGCAGTATTTT; CDR3 protein: CASSSRISSADTQYF; J gene: TRBJ2-3; V gene: TRBV12-3/TRBV12-4; D gene: .; clone size: few
CDR3 DNA: TGCGCCAGCAGAAGGGGGGTAGGGACTGAAGCTTTCTTT; CDR3 protein: CASRRGVGTEAFF; J gene: TRBJ1-1; V gene: TRBV5-1; D gene: .; clone size: .
CDR3 DNA: TGTGCCAGCAGCCGACCTCCGGGGACAGGGTCGGTTCAGGGTACGCAGTATTTT; CDR3 protein: CASSRPPGTGSVQGTQYF; J gene: TRBJ2-3; V gene: TRBV12-3/TRBV12-4; D gene: TRBD1; clone size: .
CDR3 DNA: TGTGCTAGTGGTTTGGCCGGGACAGGGAGTCTCAATCAGCCCCAGCATTTT; CDR3 protein: CASGLAGTGSLNQPQHF; J gene: TRBJ1-5; V gene: TRBV12-5; D gene: TRBD1; clone size: few
CDR3 DNA: TGTGCCAGCAGCCCTCGAATTTCAGGCACGCAGTATTTT; CDR3 protein: CASSPRISGTQYF; J gene: TRBJ2-3; V gene: TRBV14; D gene: .; clone size: .
CDR3 DNA: TGCAGTGCTAGATGGGGGGAGGATACGCAGTATTTT; CDR3 protein: CSARWGEDTQYF; J gene: TRBJ2-3; V gene: TRBV20-1; D gene: .; clone size: .
CDR3 DNA: TGCGCCAGCAGCTTCCTCTGGGTTCTTGTCTATGGCTACACCTTC; CDR3 protein: CASSFLWVLVYGYTF; J gene: TRBJ1-2; V gene: TRBV5-1; D gene: .; clone size: few
CDR3 DNA: TGCGCCAGCAGTCAGGGACTAGCGGGGGGCTCCTACAATGAGCAGTTCTTC; CDR3 protein: CASSQGLAGGSYNEQFF; J gene: TRBJ2-1; V gene: TRBV5-1; D gene: TRBD2; clone size: .
CDR3 DNA: TGTGCCAGCAGCTTGGTGCGAGCGGGCGGCACAGATACGCAGTATTTT; CDR3 protein: CASSLVRAGGTDTQYF; J gene: TRBJ2-3; V gene: TRBV5-6; D gene: .; clone size: .
CDR3 DNA: TGCAGTGCTAGAGGAGGGGACCATTACGAGCAGTACTTC; CDR3 protein: CSARGGDHYEQYF; J gene: TRBJ2-7; V gene: TRBV20-1; D gene: .; clone size: .
CDR3 DNA: TGCAGTGCTAGAGTTCCTCTCAGGGACTATGAGCAGTTCTTC; CDR3 protein: CSARVPLRDYEQFF; J gene: TRBJ2-1; V gene: TRBV20-1; D gene: .; clone size: few
CDR3 DNA: TGCAGCGTGACAGAGATGAGCGAGCAGTTCTTC; CDR3 protein: CSVTEMSEQFF; J gene: TRBJ2-1; V gene: TRBV29-1; D gene: .; clone size: .
CDR3 DNA: TGCGCCAGCAGCCAAGTGGTGGCTAATGAAAAACTGTTTTTT; CDR3 protein: CASSQVVANEKLFF; J gene: TRBJ1-4; V gene: TRBV4-3; D gene: .; clone size: few
CDR3 DNA: TGCAGTGCTAGAAGTAGCGAAGCTAACTATGGCTGCACCTTC; CDR3 protein: CSARSSEANYGCTF; J gene: TRBJ1-2; V gene: TRBV20-1; D gene: .; clone size: .
CDR3 DNA: TGTGCCAGCAGCTTTTTTGAACCGGGGGAAAAACTGTTTTTT; CDR3 protein: CASSFFEPGEKLFF; J gene: TRBJ1-4; V gene: TRBV7-9; D gene: .; clone size: few
CDR3 DNA: TGTGCCAGCAGTGGACAGGGGGCGCGATACGAGCAGTACTTC; CDR3 protein: CASSGQGARYEQYF; J gene: TRBJ2-7; V gene: TRBV6-6; D gene: TRBD1; clone size: .
CDR3 DNA: TGCGCCAGCAGCTTGGTTGGGTTCAGCACTGAAGCTTTCTTT; CDR3 protein: CASSLVGFSTEAFF; J gene: TRBJ1-1; V gene: TRBV5-1; D gene: .; clone size: few
CDR3 DNA: TGTGCCAGCAGCGATAGGACAGGGGAGCGGGAGACCCAGTACTTC; CDR3 protein: CASSDRTGERETQYF; J gene: TRBJ2-5; V gene: TRBV7-2; D gene: TRBD1; clone size: .
CDR3 DNA: TGCAGTGCTAGATCCCCAGGACAAACACTATATGGCTACACCTTC; CDR3 protein: CSARSPGQTLYGYTF; J gene: TRBJ1-2; V gene: TRBV20-1; D gene: .; clone size: many
CDR3 DNA: TGTGCCAGCAGCCAAGACCTATGGTCTGGAAACACCATATATTTT; CDR3 protein: CASSQDLWSGNTIYF; J gene: TRBJ1-3; V gene: TRBV3-1; D gene: .; clone size: .
CDR3 DNA: TGTGCCAGCAGCTTAGTGCGGGGGGCCACAGATACGCAGTATTTT; CDR3 protein: CASSLVRGATDTQYF; J gene: TRBJ2-3; V gene: TRBV7-2; D gene: TRBD2; clone size: .
CDR3 DNA: TGTGCCTGGAGTGAGCGAGCTTTCTTT; CDR3 protein: CAWSERAFF; J gene: TRBJ1-1; V gene: TRBV30; D gene: .; clone size: .
CDR3 DNA: TGTGCCAGCAGTGGGGGCTTGAGGGGTGAAGCTTTCTTT; CDR3 protein: CASSGGLRGEAFF; J gene: TRBJ1-1; V gene: TRBV2; D gene: .; clone size: .
CDR3 DNA: TGTGCCAGCAGCCTTAGCGGGGCTGATACGCAGTATTTT; CDR3 protein: CASSLSGADTQYF; J gene: TRBJ2-3; V gene: TRBV12-3/TRBV12-4; D gene: TRBD2; clone size: .
CDR3 DNA: TGTGCCAGCAGCCCTAGCGGGAGAGATACGCAGTATTTT; CDR3 protein: CASSPSGRDTQYF; J gene: TRBJ2-3; V gene: TRBV7-8; D gene: TRBD2; clone size: few
CDR3 DNA: TGTGCCAGCAGCAATCGGCCGGGGGAGACTGAAGCTTTCTTT; CDR3 protein: CASSNRPGETEAFF; J gene: TRBJ1-1; V gene: TRBV14; D gene: .; clone size: .
CDR3 DNA: TGTGCCAGCAGTTACTCATCGGGACACCTACAAGGCTACACCTTC; CDR3 protein: CASSYSSGHLQGYTF; J gene: TRBJ1-2; V gene: TRBV6-6; D gene: .; clone size: few
CDR3 DNA: TGCAGCCGCCAGGACAGGGAGAATCAGCCCCAGCATTTT; CDR3 protein: CSRQDRENQPQHF; J gene: TRBJ1-5; V gene: TRBV29-1; D gene: TRBD1; clone size: .
CDR3 DNA: TGTGCCAGCAGTTACTCCAGGGGGCTCGATGGAAACACCATATATTTT; CDR3 protein: CASSYSRGLDGNTIYF; J gene: TRBJ1-3; V gene: TRBV6-6; D gene: TRBD1; clone size: few
CDR3 DNA: TGCAGTGCTGCCTGGGACAGCTACGAGCAGTACTTC; CDR3 protein: CSAAWDSYEQYF; J gene: TRBJ2-7; V gene: TRBV20-1; D gene: TRBD1; clone size: .
CDR3 DNA: TGCGCCAGCAGCCTAGACAGGGACTTCAACTATGGCTACACCTTC; CDR3 protein: CASSLDRDFNYGYTF; J gene: TRBJ1-2; V gene: TRBV5-1; D gene: TRBD1; clone size: few
CDR3 DNA: TGTGCCAGCAGTGGCTCAGGCCGGGGGCCAGTCTATGGCTACACCTTC; CDR3 protein: CASSGSGRGPVYGYTF; J gene: TRBJ1-2; V gene: TRBV6-1; D gene: .; clone size: few
CDR3 DNA: TGCAGTGCTAGGGGGACAGAGCTTTTCACAGATACGCAGTATTTT; CDR3 protein: CSARGTELFTDTQYF; J gene: TRBJ2-3; V gene: TRBV20-1; D gene: TRBD1; clone size: .
CDR3 DNA: TGTGCCAGTAGTATTGGTTCTGGGCTAGCAGATGAGCAGTTCTTC; CDR3 protein: CASSIGSGLADEQFF; J gene: TRBJ2-1; V gene: TRBV19; D gene: .; clone size: .
CDR3 DNA: TGTGCCAGCAGCACCCGACAGAACCTCAATGAGCAGTTCTTC; CDR3 protein: CASSTRQNLNEQFF; J gene: TRBJ2-1; V gene: TRBV11-3; D gene: .; clone size: .
CDR3 DNA: TGCAGCGTTGAGGGGAGGTTGAACACTGAAGCTTTCTTT; CDR3 protein: CSVEGRLNTEAFF; J gene: TRBJ1-1; V gene: TRBV29-1; D gene: .; clone size: many
CDR3 DNA: TGTGCCAGCAGCCTCGACCAGGGAGATACGCAGTATTTT; CDR3 protein: CASSLDQGDTQYF; J gene: TRBJ2-3; V gene: TRBV12-3/TRBV12-4; D gene: .; clone size: .
CDR3 DNA: TGTGCCAGCAGCTGGGAAACAGGGGCGCCTTTGGTACCTGAGCAGTTCTTC; CDR3 protein: CASSWETGAPLVPEQFF; J gene: TRBJ2-1; V gene: TRBV7-2; D gene: TRBD1; clone size: few
CDR3 DNA: TGTGCCAGCAGCCCCTCGTGGGGATCCTATGGCTACACCTTC; CDR3 protein: CASSPSWGSYGYTF; J gene: TRBJ1-2; V gene: TRBV5-5; D gene: .; clone size: .
CDR3 DNA: TGTGCCATCAGTGAGTCGGGGACAGGGGTTCCCGGGGAGCTGTTTTTT; CDR3 protein: CAISESGTGVPGELFF; J gene: TRBJ2-2; V gene: TRBV10-3; D gene: TRBD1; clone size: few
CDR3 DNA: TGTGCCAGCAGTTTGGGGACAGGGGCGGCCACTGAAGCTTTCTTT; CDR3 protein: CASSLGTGAATEAFF; J gene: TRBJ1-1; V gene: TRBV12-3/TRBV12-4; D gene: TRBD1; clone size: many
CDR3 DNA: TGCGCCAGCAGCATACGGACCACAGGGATGAGAGGGAATGAAAAACTGTTTTTT; CDR3 protein: CASSIRTTGMRGNEKLFF; J gene: TRBJ1-4; V gene: TRBV5-1; D gene: .; clone size: few
CDR3 DNA: TGTGCCAGCAGCTTGTCTGTAGCGGGGGGGCCGGGTGAGCAGTTCTTC; CDR3 protein: CASSLSVAGGPGEQFF; J gene: TRBJ2-1; V gene: TRBV7-2; D gene: TRBD2; clone size: .
CDR3 DNA: TGTGCCAGCCTCGGGACCGAGAGCTCCTACAATGAGCAGTTCTTC; CDR3 protein: CASLGTESSYNEQFF; J gene: TRBJ2-1; V gene: TRBV14; D gene: .; clone size: .
CDR3 DNA: TGTGCCAGTAGCATGGACAGTGTCGGGGACGAGCAGTACTTC; CDR3 protein: CASSMDSVGDEQYF; J gene: TRBJ2-7; V gene: TRBV19; D gene: .; clone size: .